This TCR beta chain originates from a study of blood T cell repertoires in COVID-19. Study-wide context: Specimens from acute and convalescent COVID-19 originated in the United States, Italy and Spain.

This CDR3 contains 16 residues. The V gene's germline CDR1 is SGHRS and CDR2 YFSETQ. V shed 4 bases and J 5 bases; nucleotides not matched to a gene: 10. Original data processing: Reference gene primer amplification gave nucleated cell count estimates. Data came from immunoSEQ multiplex PCR; TCRdb stores just in-frame clones and leaves some out. From that table come the V and J calls and clone size; the DNA was used to work out D and trimming. The sample contains about 190,000 clones, approximately 79% of which appear only once. The chain combines TRBV5-1 with TRBJ2-1, with 9 bases lining up with TRBD1. The sequenced sample consisted of peripheral blood. This receptor was taken from a man in his fifties or sixties who had recovered from COVID-19. The CDR3 nucleotides are TGCGCCAGCAGCCGGTCCGGGACAGGGTCGAACAATGAGCAGTTCTTC. Translating it yields CASSRSGTGSNNEQFF.